This T cell receptor (beta chain) derives from a study of cytotoxic CD8 clonotypes in ibrutinib-treated CLL. The overall study: There were roughly 12 relapsed/refractory patients and 15 treatment-naive patients, and 17 were IGHV unmutated. Responses: some 25 partial, 2 complete; after median approximately six years, about 15 stayed remitted, some twelve progressed. Study conclusions and caveats: Clonality grew at ibrutinib response; at progression, it decreased back toward baseline. Researchers report that baseline clonality outpaced age-matched healthy donors and tracked circulating CD8+ T-cell counts.

CDR1 and CDR2 (germline): MGHRA, YSYEKL. Trimming took off 2 bases at V and 3 bases at J, with 19 bases between the two ends. There are 17 residues in the CDR3. A word on this clone: Its antigen is unidentified.

Using immunoSEQ multiplex PCR, the repertoire was profiled, and TCRdb retains in-frame clones only, with some absent. The sample includes 330,000 or so clones, 67% of them seen just once. This receptor was identified in a human donor with chronic lymphocytic leukemia. This sample comprised PBMCs, obtained after 36 months of ibrutinib treatment. This chain links TRBV4-1 with TRBJ1-1; D may be TRBD1 (6 bases). CDR3 amino acids: CASSQLTGYRVDTEAFF. The DNA of the CDR3 is TGCGCCAGCAGCCAATTAACGGGTTACAGGGTCGACACTGAAGCTTTCTTT.